One sample yielded the 16 T cell receptor beta chains listed below, sequenced in a study of T-cell reconstitution after alpha-beta-depleted transplantation in children. TCRbeta library construction was performed incorporating unique molecular identifiers. TCRdb recomputed calls from the PCR reads with MiXCR, one row per CDR3 protein. Here the sample spans approximately 500,000 distinct CDR3 sequences, approximately 10% being singletons. Sequenced material: PBMCs, taken before TCRalphabeta/CD19-depleted stem cell transplant. These receptors were taken from a child aged 2-15 years with inherited bone marrow failure, due to receive a stem cell transplant.

This clonotype was recorded many times. The chain employs TRBV28 and TRBJ2-1, with no clear D. Trimming removed 6 bases at V and 3 bases at J, with 6 bases between. Germline CDR1 MDHEN, CDR2 SYDVKM. This CDR3 has 12 amino acids. CDR3 in DNA: TGTGCCAGCAGCACCCTCTACAATGAGCAGTTCTTC. It encodes CASSTLYNEQFF. Combining the CDR3 with reference TRBV28 and TRBJ2-1 gives the whole variable domain DVKVTQSSRYLVKRTGEKVFLECVQDMDHENMFWYRQDPGLGLRLIYFSYDVKMKEKGDIPEGYSVSREKKERFSLILESASTNQTSMYLCASSTLYNEQFFGPGTRLTVL.

Many counts were recorded for this clonotype. This sequence joins TRBV20-1 and TRBJ2-1; no reliable D call. This CDR3 region has 16 residues. V dropped 0 bases and J dropped 0 bases, with 12 bases sitting between them. The germline gives CDR1 DFQATT, CDR2 SNEGSKA (reference sequence). The CDR3, as DNA: TGCAGTGCTAGAGATAGGGATATTAGCTCCTACAATGAGCAGTTCTTC. It is translated as CSARDRDISSYNEQFF.

The chain links TRBV12-3 or TRBV12-4 to TRBJ2-2, with 14 bases aligning to TRBD2. The ends lost 3 bases at V and 1 base at J; junction bases unmatched: 7. This CDR3 spans 19 amino acids. CDR3 sequence (DNA): TGTGCCAGCAGTTTGTACCCCGGACTAGCGGGAGGGAACACCGGGGAGCTGTTTTTT. This gives the protein CASSLYPGLAGGNTGELFF.

This clonotype appeared many times. The chain employs TRBV20-1 and TRBJ1-6, with a weak D call TRBD1 (5 bases). The length of the CDR3 is 15 residues. V lost 3 bases and J 7 bases, leaving 16 bases between the germline ends. The V gene's germline CDR1 is DFQATT and CDR2 SNEGSKA (reference sequence). The CDR3 DNA follows: TGCAGTGCTAGCACGGGACTAGGGATCAATTCACCCCTCCACTTT. Translation: CSASTGLGINSPLHF.

This clonotype was detected many times. This chain connects TRBV29-1 to TRBJ2-1, with 7 positions matching TRBD2. The V gene's germline CDR1 is SQVTM and CDR2 ANQGSEA. J gave up 8 bases and V 2 bases, and 3 bases lay outside the gene matches. The length of the CDR3 is 12 residues. CDR3 nucleotide sequence: TGCAGCGTTGAAAGCGGGACCGATGAGCAGTTCTTC. Translation: CSVESGTDEQFF.

This clonotype was seen repeatedly, ten times or more. The rearrangement joins TRBV11-2 to TRBJ2-2; TRBD2 agrees at 14 bases. Germline V gives CDR1 SGHAT, CDR2 FQNNGV. V lost 3 bases to trimming and J lost 4 bases; unmatched junction nucleotides: 10. CDR3 size: 19 residues. The CDR3 DNA follows: TGTGCCAGCAGCTTCTATGGTGGACTAGCGGGAGGAGGCACCGGGGAGCTGTTTTTT. Its translation: CASSFYGGLAGGGTGELFF.

At least ten counts were recorded for this clonotype. The chain recombines TRBV7-2 with TRBJ2-7; TRBD2 matches 7 bases. V gave up 5 bases and J gave up 3 bases; unmatched junction bases: 13. Germline V gives CDR1 SGHTA, CDR2 FQGNSA. The CDR3 length is 16 residues. The CDR3 loop is CASSRGRGSENYEQYF. The CDR3 region has the DNA TGTGCCAGCAGCCGCGGGAGAGGGAGCGAAAACTACGAGCAGTACTTC.

This clonotype was seen at least ten times. The chain combines TRBV29-1 with TRBJ1-2, with D unclear. Germline CDR1 reads SQVTM; CDR2 reads ANQGSEA. Deletions cut 6 bases from V and 8 bases from J, with 13 bases between. CDR3 length: 11 residues. CDR3 loop: CSVKDWEGYTF. CDR3 DNA: TGCAGCGTCAAAGACTGGGAGGGCTACACCTTC.

This clonotype appeared many times. The chain uses TRBV5-4 and TRBJ2-4; TRBD2 might be the D (5 bases). This CDR3 contains 15 residues. Per germline, CDR1 SGHNT and CDR2 YYREEE (reference sequence). The V and J ends lost 4 bases and 1 base respectively, with 12 bases between them. CDR3 in amino acids: CASSEPGYAKNIQYF. The CDR3 DNA is TGTGCCAGCAGCGAACCGGGGTATGCCAAAAACATTCAGTACTTC.

The table lists this clonotype with many counts. V is TRBV20-1 and J is TRBJ1-1, with D hard to call. The CDR3 is made up of 13 amino acids. The germline gives CDR1 DFQATT, CDR2 SNEGSKA (reference sequence). V lost 5 bases, J lost 0 bases, and 10 bases lay in between. CDR3: CSAEETLNTEAFF. CDR3 coding DNA: TGCAGTGCTGAGGAAACATTGAACACTGAAGCTTTCTTT.

This clonotype was seen at least ten times. This rearrangement joins TRBV27 to TRBJ2-3, with a tentative D call TRBD1 (6 bases). V lost 6 bases to trimming and J lost 7 bases, with 14 bases between them. Germline V gives CDR1 MNHEY, CDR2 SMNVEV (reference sequence). CDR3 length: 13 amino acids. The CDR3 spells CASSYLGANTQYF. The DNA for the CDR3 is TGTGCCAGCAGCTATCTGGGGGCGAATACGCAGTATTTT.

This clonotype has just a few counts. This chain joins TRBV20-1 and TRBJ1-5, with unresolved D. Germline CDR1 is DFQATT and CDR2 is SNEGSKA (reference sequence). This CDR3 comprises 15 residues. V gave up 1 base and J gave up 5 bases, with 15 bases separating them. This chain's CDR3 is CSARGNSGGHQPQHF. The CDR3 nucleotides are TGCAGTGCTAGAGGGAACTCGGGAGGGCATCAGCCCCAGCATTTT.

In the case of this clonotype: A much larger clone is a single base away; this may be a read error. The V call is TRBV20-1, the J call TRBJ2-7; perhaps TRBD2 as D (6 bases). Germline V gene data show CDR1 as DFQATT and CDR2 as SNEGSKA (reference sequence). The CDR3 is 15 residues long. CDR3 DNA sequence: TGCAGTGCTAGAGTAGCGGCTGCGAGCTCCTACGGGCAGTACTTC. This sequence encodes CSARVAAASSYGQYF.

This clonotype was seen many times. The chain is built from TRBV12-3 or TRBV12-4 and TRBJ2-5; 9 nucleotides match TRBD2. This CDR3 spans 17 amino acids. Trimming took 0 bases from V and 1 from J; bases not matched to a gene: 6. The CDR3 DNA sequence: TGTGCCAGCAGTTTAGCGGCTAGCGGGATAACCCAAGAGACCCAGTACTTC. It encodes CASSLAASGITQETQYF.

This clonotype was seen at least ten times. The chain is built from TRBV29-1 and TRBJ1-1; D unclear. Trimming removed 3 bases from V and 0 bases from J, with 11 bases in between. Germline-derived CDR1 and CDR2 are SQVTM and ANQGSEA. This CDR3 comprises 14 residues. CDR3 loop: CSVDAGNMNTEAFF. The CDR3 DNA reads TGCAGCGTTGATGCGGGGAACATGAACACTGAAGCTTTCTTT.

This clonotype was counted at least ten times. This chain uses TRBV20-1 with TRBJ1-6; TRBD1 aligns across 7 bases. CDR1 is DFQATT, CDR2 SNEGSKA, per germline (reference sequence). V shed 4 bases and J 8 bases; nucleotides not matched to a gene: 5. CDR3 length: 13 amino acids. The CDR3 coding sequence is TGCAGTGCTACAGTTACAGGGGATTCACCCCTCCACTTT. It translates to CSATVTGDSPLHF.